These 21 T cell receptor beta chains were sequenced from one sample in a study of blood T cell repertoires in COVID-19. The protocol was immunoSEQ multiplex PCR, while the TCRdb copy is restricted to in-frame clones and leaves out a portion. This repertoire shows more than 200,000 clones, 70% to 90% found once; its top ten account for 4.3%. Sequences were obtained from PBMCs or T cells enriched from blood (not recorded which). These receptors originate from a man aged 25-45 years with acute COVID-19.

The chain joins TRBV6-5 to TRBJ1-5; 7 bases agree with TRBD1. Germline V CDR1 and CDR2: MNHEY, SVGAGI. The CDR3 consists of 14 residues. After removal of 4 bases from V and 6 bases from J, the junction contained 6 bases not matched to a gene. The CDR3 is CASSSEGAGQPQHF. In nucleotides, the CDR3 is TGTGCCAGCAGTTCTGAGGGGGCAGGTCAGCCCCAGCATTTT.

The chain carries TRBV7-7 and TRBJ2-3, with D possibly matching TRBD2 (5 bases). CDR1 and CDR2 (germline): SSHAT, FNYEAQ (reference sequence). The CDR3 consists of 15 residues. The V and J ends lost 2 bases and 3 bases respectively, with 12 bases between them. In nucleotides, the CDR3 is TGTGCCAGCAGCTTAAATCCGGGGAATACAGATACGCAGTATTTT. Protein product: CASSLNPGNTDTQYF.

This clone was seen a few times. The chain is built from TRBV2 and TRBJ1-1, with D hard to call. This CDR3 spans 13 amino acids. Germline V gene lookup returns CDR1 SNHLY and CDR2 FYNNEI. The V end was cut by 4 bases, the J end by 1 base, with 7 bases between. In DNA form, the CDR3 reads TGTGCCAGCAGTGGTATGGCGAACACTGAAGCTTTCTTT. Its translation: CASSGMANTEAFF.

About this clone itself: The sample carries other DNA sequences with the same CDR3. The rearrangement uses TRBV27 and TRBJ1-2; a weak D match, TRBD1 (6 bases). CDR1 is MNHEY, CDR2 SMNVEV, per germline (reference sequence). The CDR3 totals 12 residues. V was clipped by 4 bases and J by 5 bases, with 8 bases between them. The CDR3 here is CASSSDRYGYTF. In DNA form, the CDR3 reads TGTGCCAGCAGTTCGGACAGATATGGCTACACCTTC.

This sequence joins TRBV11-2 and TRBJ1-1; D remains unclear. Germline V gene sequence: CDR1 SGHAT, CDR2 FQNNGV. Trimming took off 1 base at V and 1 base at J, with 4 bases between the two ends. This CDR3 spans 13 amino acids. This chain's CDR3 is CASSLGANTEAFF. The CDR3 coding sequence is TGTGCCAGCAGCTTAGGCGCGAACACTGAAGCTTTCTTT.

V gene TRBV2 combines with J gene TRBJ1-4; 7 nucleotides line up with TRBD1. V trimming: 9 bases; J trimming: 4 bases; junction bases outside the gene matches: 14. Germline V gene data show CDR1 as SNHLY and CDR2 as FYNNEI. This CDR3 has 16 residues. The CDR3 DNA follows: TGTGCCAGACGGGCCCTCAAGGGGGCATATAATGAAAAACTGTTTTTT. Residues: CARRALKGAYNEKLFF.

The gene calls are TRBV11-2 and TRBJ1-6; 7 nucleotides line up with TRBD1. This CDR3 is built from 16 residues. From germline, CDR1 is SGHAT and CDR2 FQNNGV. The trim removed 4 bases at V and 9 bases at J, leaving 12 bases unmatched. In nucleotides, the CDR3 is TGTGCCAGCAGCTCTTCACAGGGGTTCCGAAGTTCACCCCTCCACTTT. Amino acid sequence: CASSSSQGFRSSPLHF.

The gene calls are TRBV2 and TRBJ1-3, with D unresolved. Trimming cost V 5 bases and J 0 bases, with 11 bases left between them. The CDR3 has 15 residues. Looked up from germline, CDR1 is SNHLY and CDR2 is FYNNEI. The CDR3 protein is CASSIHSYSGNTIYF. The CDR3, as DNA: TGTGCCAGCAGTATACACAGTTACTCTGGAAACACCATATATTTT. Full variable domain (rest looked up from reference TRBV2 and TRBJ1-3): EPEVTQTPSHQVTQMGQEVILRCVPISNHLYFYWYRQILGQKVEFLVSFYNNEISEKSEIFDDQFSVERPDGSNFTLKIRSTKLEDSAMYFCASSIHSYSGNTIYFGEGSWLTVV.

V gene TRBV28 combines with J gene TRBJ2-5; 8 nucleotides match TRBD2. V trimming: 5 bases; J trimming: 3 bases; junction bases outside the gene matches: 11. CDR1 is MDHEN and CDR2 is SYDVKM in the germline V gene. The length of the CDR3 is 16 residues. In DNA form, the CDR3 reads TGTGCCAGCAGTCCCCACGGGGTAGCGGGGAAAGAGACCCAGTACTTC. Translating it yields CASSPHGVAGKETQYF.

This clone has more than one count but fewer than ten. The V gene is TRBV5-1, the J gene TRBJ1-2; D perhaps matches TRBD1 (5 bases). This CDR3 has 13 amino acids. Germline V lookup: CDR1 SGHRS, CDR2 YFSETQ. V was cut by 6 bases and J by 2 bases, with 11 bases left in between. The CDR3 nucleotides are TGCGCCAGCACCGACGGGGGGAACTATGGCTACACCTTC. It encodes CASTDGGNYGYTF. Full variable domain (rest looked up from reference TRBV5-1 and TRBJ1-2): KAGVTQTPRYLIKTRGQQVTLSCSPISGHRSVSWYQQTPGQGLQFLFEYFSETQRNKGNFPGRFSGRQFSNSRSEMNVSTLELGDSALYLCASTDGGNYGYTFGSGTRLTVV.

The CDR3: CASSRPGITEAFF. The CDR3 DNA follows: TGTGCCAGCAGTCGCCCAGGGATCACTGAAGCTTTCTTT. The rearrangement uses TRBV28 and TRBJ1-1, with D possibly being TRBD1 (5 bases). The V end was cut by 5 bases, the J end by 4 bases, with 11 bases between. Germline lookup yields CDR1 MDHEN and CDR2 SYDVKM. The CDR3 totals 13 residues. Using reference TRBV28 and TRBJ1-1 for the parts outside the CDR3, the full variable domain is DVKVTQSSRYLVKRTGEKVFLECVQDMDHENMFWYRQDPGLGLRLIYFSYDVKMKEKGDIPEGYSVSREKKERFSLILESASTNQTSMYLCASSRPGITEAFFGQGTRLTVV.

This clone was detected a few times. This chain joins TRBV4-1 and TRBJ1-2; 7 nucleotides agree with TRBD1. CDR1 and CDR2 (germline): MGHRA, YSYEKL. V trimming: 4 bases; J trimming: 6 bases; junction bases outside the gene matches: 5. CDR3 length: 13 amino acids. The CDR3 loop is CASSPVGGHGYTF. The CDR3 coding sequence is TGCGCCAGCAGCCCCGTAGGGGGCCATGGCTACACCTTC.

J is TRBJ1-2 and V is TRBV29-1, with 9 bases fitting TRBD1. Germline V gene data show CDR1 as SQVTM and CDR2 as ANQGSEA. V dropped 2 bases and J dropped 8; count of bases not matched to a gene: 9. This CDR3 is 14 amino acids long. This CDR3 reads CSVEQGTGWYGYTF. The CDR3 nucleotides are TGCAGCGTTGAACAGGGGACAGGGTGGTACGGCTACACCTTC.

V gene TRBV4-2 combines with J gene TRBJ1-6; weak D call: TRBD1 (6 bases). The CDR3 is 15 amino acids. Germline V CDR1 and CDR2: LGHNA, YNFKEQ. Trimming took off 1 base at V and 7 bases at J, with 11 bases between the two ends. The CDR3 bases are TGTGCCAGCAGCCAAGCGGGGACACTAAATTCACCCCTCCACTTT. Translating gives CASSQAGTLNSPLHF.

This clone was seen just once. CDR3 sequence: CASSRKIGGFSYEQYF. As DNA, the CDR3 is TGTGCCAGCAGCCGTAAGATCGGGGGTTTCTCCTACGAGCAGTACTTC. The rearrangement uses TRBV7-9 and TRBJ2-7, with D perhaps TRBD2 (6 bases). CDR1 and CDR2 (germline): SEHNR, FQNEAQ (reference sequence). Trimming took 5 bases from V and 0 from J, leaving 17 bases between them. This CDR3 is 16 amino acids long.

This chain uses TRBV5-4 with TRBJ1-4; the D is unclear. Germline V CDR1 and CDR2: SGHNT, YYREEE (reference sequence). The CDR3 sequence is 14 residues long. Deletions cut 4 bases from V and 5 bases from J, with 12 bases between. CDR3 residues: CASSRELSNEKLFF. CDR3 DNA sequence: TGTGCCAGCAGCCGGGAGCTTTCAAATGAAAAACTGTTTTTT.

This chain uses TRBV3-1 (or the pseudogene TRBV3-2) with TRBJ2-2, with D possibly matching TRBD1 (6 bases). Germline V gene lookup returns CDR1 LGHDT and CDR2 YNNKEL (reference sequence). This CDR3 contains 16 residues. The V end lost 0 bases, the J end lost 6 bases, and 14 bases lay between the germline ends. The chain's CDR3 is CASSQDSGTSSGELFF. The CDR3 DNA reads TGTGCCAGCAGCCAAGATTCCGGGACATCATCCGGGGAGCTGTTTTTT.

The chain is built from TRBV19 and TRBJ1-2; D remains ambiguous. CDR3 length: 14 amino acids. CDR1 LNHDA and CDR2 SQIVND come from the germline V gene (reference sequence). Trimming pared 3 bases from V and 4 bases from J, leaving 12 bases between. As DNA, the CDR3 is TGTGCCAGTAGTATTCCCCAAGGGAGCTATGGCTACACCTTC. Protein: CASSIPQGSYGYTF.

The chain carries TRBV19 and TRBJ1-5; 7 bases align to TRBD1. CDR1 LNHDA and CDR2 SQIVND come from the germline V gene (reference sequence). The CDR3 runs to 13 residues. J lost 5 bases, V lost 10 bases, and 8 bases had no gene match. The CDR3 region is CATPDRIHQPQHF. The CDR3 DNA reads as TGTGCCACCCCGGACAGGATCCATCAGCCCCAGCATTTT.

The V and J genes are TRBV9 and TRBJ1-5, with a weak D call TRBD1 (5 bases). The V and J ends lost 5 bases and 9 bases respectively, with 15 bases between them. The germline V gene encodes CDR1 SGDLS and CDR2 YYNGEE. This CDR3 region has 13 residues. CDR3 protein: CASSSGGWGPQHF. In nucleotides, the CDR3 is TGTGCCAGCAGTTCGGGGGGTTGGGGGCCCCAGCATTTT. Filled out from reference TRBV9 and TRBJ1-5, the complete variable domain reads DSGVTQTPKHLITATGQRVTLRCSPRSGDLSVYWYQQSLDQGLQFLIQYYNGEERAKGNILERFSAQQFPDLHSELNLSSLELGDSALYFCASSSGGWGPQHFGDGTRLSIL.

The DNA of the CDR3 is TGTGCCAGCAGCGCCGGGACTCTCTATGGCTACACCTTC. Translation: CASSAGTLYGYTF. This chain joins TRBV27 and TRBJ1-2; maybe TRBD1 (5 bases). CDR1 and CDR2 from the germline V gene are MNHEY and SMNVEV (reference sequence). Trimming removed 6 bases at V and 4 bases at J, with 12 bases between. The CDR3 is made up of 13 amino acids.